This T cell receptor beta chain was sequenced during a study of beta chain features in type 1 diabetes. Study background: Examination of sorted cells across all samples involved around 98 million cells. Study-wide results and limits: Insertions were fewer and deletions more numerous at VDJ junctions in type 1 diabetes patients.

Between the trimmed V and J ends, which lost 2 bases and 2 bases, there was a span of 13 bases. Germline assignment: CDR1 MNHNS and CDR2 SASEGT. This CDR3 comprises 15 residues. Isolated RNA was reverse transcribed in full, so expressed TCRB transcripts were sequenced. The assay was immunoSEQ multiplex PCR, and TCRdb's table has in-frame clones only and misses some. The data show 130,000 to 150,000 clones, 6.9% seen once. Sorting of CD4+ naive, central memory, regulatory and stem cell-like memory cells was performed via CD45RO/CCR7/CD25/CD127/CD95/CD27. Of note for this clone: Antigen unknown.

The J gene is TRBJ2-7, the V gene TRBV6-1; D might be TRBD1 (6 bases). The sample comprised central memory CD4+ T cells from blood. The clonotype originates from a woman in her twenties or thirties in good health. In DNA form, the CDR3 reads TGTGCCAGCAGTGAATCCGTACAGGGTCCCTACGAGCAGTACTTC. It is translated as CASSESVQGPYEQYF.